Listed below are T cell receptor beta chains from one sample, sequenced in a study of molecular identifiers for immune sequencing clone quantification. TCRdb analysed the PCR reads with MiXCR anew, one entry per CDR3 protein. The table shows about 97,000 distinct CDR3 sequences, with 20% to 25% occurring only once. The sample taken for sequencing was naive CD8+ T cells from blood, with Jurkat cell RNA spiked in. These receptors all come from a human donor in good health. Some libraries in this study had Jurkat cell RNA spiked in. Each CDR3 is given with its conserved first and last residue. A D gene is named only where the DNA matches it firmly. Some rows have no size entry. The others give once, few or many, or a class for an expanded clone.

TRBV14,.,TRBD2,TRBJ2-3,TGTGCCAGCAGCCAAGATGTTAGCGGGAGGACAGATACGCAGTATTTT,CASSQDVSGRTDTQYF
TRBV28,many,TRBD1,TRBJ2-7,TGTGCCAGCAGTTTAAGGGCAGGGGGCTCCCCAACGCTCGAGCAGTACTTC,CASSLRAGGSPTLEQYF
TRBV7-6,.,.,TRBJ2-1,TGTGCCAGCAGCCGTGACACTAGCAGGGGTCGGTACAATGAGCAGTTCTTC,CASSRDTSRGRYNEQFF
TRBV30,many,.,TRBJ2-3,TGTGCCTGGAGTGTACTAGGTGGAGATACGCAGTATTTT,CAWSVLGGDTQYF
TRBV5-6,many,.,TRBJ2-3,TGTGCCAGCAGCTTGACGGGTGCTAGCACAGATACGCAGTATTTT,CASSLTGASTDTQYF
TRBV5-4,many,TRBD1,TRBJ2-5,TGTGCCAGCAGCTTAAGGACAGGGGGTTTCCAAGAGACCCAGTACTTC,CASSLRTGGFQETQYF
TRBV6-1,many,TRBD1,TRBJ2-5,TGTGCCAGCAGCCTAGATACAGGGGCCCAAGAGACCCAGTACTTC,CASSLDTGAQETQYF
TRBV30,.,TRBD2,TRBJ2-3,TGTGCCTGGAGTGTACTTGGGCTAGCGGGCACCCCAGATACGCAGTATTTT,CAWSVLGLAGTPDTQYF
TRBV5-8,few,.,TRBJ2-7,TGTGCCAGCAGCTGGACCCCGGCGAGCTCCTACGAGCAGTACTTC,CASSWTPASSYEQYF
TRBV25-1,many,TRBD1,TRBJ2-1,TGTGCCAGCAGTGCGAGACAGGGGAATGAGCAGTTCTTC,CASSARQGNEQFF
TRBV7-9,many,TRBD1,TRBJ2-7,TGTGCCAGCAGCCGTACAGGGGACGAGCAGTACTTC,CASSRTGDEQYF
TRBV12-3/TRBV12-4,.,.,TRBJ1-1,TGTGCCAGCAGTTTAACAGGGTACACTGAAGCTTTCTTT,CASSLTGYTEAFF
TRBV7-2,many,.,TRBJ2-5,TGTGCCAGCAGCTTAGTTTCAGGGGGGCACTTC,CASSLVSGGHF
TRBV12-3/TRBV12-4,.,.,TRBJ2-1,TGTGCCAGCAGGGGGGCCTACAATGAGCAGTTCTTC,CASRGAYNEQFF
TRBV4-3,many,.,TRBJ2-5,TGCGCCAGCAGCCCCGCCGGAGGACGAGCAGGGGAGACCCAGTACTTC,CASSPAGGRAGETQYF
TRBV7-9,few,TRBD2,TRBJ2-5,TGTGCCAGCAGCCGGACTAGCGGGAGTCAGACCCAGTACTTC,CASSRTSGSQTQYF
TRBV27,.,.,TRBJ1-1,TGTGCCAGCAGGCGGGGATTGAACACTGAAGCTTTCTTT,CASRRGLNTEAFF
TRBV7-2,many,TRBD1,TRBJ1-1,TGTGCCAGCAGCTGGTCGACAGGGGGGGGCACTGAAGCTTTCTTT,CASSWSTGGGTEAFF
TRBV6-1,.,.,TRBJ2-5,TGTGCCAGCAGTGCAGTGGACTTGGAGACCCAGTACTTC,CASSAVDLETQYF
TRBV30,few,.,TRBJ1-1,TGTGCCTGGAGTTTGGGGGACGCTGAAGCTTTCTTT,CAWSLGDAEAFF
TRBV30,.,.,TRBJ2-3,TGTGCCTGCAGCTTCGTAGCCTCCCTGACAACAGATACGCAGTATTTT,CACSFVASLTTDTQYF
TRBV4-3,many,TRBD1,TRBJ2-7,TGCGCCAGCAGCCAAGAAGTAGTGGGGACAGGGGGCTACGAGCAGTACTTC,CASSQEVVGTGGYEQYF
TRBV7-2,many,TRBD2,TRBJ2-3,TGTGCCAGCAGCTTAGAACCTAGCGGGAGACCAGATACGCAGTATTTT,CASSLEPSGRPDTQYF
TRBV13,.,TRBD2,TRBJ2-5,TGTGCCGGCAGCTCGGGTCTAGCGGGATGGGAGACCCAGTACTTC,CAGSSGLAGWETQYF
TRBV28,many,.,TRBJ2-7,TGTGCCAGCAGTTTAAGGGCTAGCGCTAGCTACGAGCAGTACTTC,CASSLRASASYEQYF
TRBV9,many,.,TRBJ2-5,TGTGCCAGCAGCGCCCTGGGACAAACCCAAGAGACCCAGTACTTC,CASSALGQTQETQYF
TRBV3-1,many,.,TRBJ1-1,TGTGCCAGCACCTTTACAGGGCTCACTGAAGCTTTCTTT,CASTFTGLTEAFF
TRBV10-3,many,.,TRBJ2-5,TGTGCCACCGAGGCGGGACACCGAGAGACCCAGTACTTC,CATEAGHRETQYF
TRBV19,many,.,TRBJ1-6,TGTGCCAGTAGTATGGGGCAGGGTGAGGTTTCACCCCTCCACTTT,CASSMGQGEVSPLHF
TRBV24-1,.,.,TRBJ1-2,TGTGCCACCAGTGATCCCCGGGAGCACACCTATGGCTACACCTTC,CATSDPREHTYGYTF
TRBV27,few,.,TRBJ2-3,TGTGCCAGCAGTTTTTCCGCTAGCACAGATACGCAGTATTTT,CASSFSASTDTQYF
TRBV20-1,few,.,TRBJ2-2,TGCAGTGCTAGAGATTTGGAGACAACCGGGGAGCTGTTTTTT,CSARDLETTGELFF
TRBV2,many,.,TRBJ2-5,TGTGCCAGCAGTGAGCGAACAGTGATCGGGGAGACCCAGTACTTC,CASSERTVIGETQYF
TRBV6-2/TRBV6-3,many,TRBD2,TRBJ2-7,TGTGCCAGCAGCTCCGGGACTAGCGGTACCTACGAGCAGTACTTC,CASSSGTSGTYEQYF
TRBV4-1,many,TRBD1,TRBJ2-7,TGCGCCAGCAGCCATCCCGGGACAGGGGAAGACGAGCAGTACTTC,CASSHPGTGEDEQYF
TRBV3-1,.,.,TRBJ1-5,TGTGCCAGCAGCCAAGGTCGACATCTAAATCAGCCCCAGCATTTT,CASSQGRHLNQPQHF
TRBV5-6,.,.,TRBJ1-1,TGTGCGAGCAGCTGTCCGAGTGACTCTGAAGCTCTCTTT,CASSCPSDSEALF
TRBV6-2/TRBV6-3,many,TRBD2,TRBJ2-3,TGTGCCAGCACCAAGGGACTATCCCCCGATACGCAGTATTTT,CASTKGLSPDTQYF
TRBV7-6,many,.,TRBJ1-5,TGTGCCAGCAGCTTAGCATCGAGAGACCAGCCCCAGCATTTT,CASSLASRDQPQHF
TRBV13,many,.,TRBJ2-2,TGTGCCAGCAGCTTAGGAGGAGCCACCGGGGAGCTGTTTTTT,CASSLGGATGELFF
TRBV11-2,.,.,TRBJ2-7,TGCGCCAGCAGCCCTCCCGCCGAGCAGTACTTC,CASSPPAEQYF
TRBV27,many,TRBD2,TRBJ2-7,TGTGCCAGCAGTCTACTCACTAGCGGGGGCAGTCACGAGCAGTACTTC,CASSLLTSGGSHEQYF
TRBV12-3/TRBV12-4,many,TRBD1,TRBJ2-7,TGTGCCAGCACCCTGGGGACAGGAGTCCACGAGCAGTACTTC,CASTLGTGVHEQYF
TRBV9,many,TRBD2,TRBJ2-2,TGTGCCAGCAGTCGGGAGGGCGGGGGCCCGAACACCGGGGAGCTGTTTTTT,CASSREGGGPNTGELFF
TRBV27,few,.,TRBJ2-1,TGTGCCAGCAGTTTACTTACAGGGAACGCCTACAATGAGCAGTTCTTC,CASSLLTGNAYNEQFF
TRBV4-3,many,.,TRBJ1-4,TGCGCCAGCAGCCAAGAAACGATAACTAATGAAAAACTGTTTTTT,CASSQETITNEKLFF
TRBV10-2,.,.,TRBJ1-1,TGCGCCAGCAGTGAGTTCCTGAACACTGAAGCTTTCTTT,CASSEFLNTEAFF
TRBV3-1,many,.,TRBJ1-1,TGTGCCAGCAGCCAAGGGGCAGGGTTTACTGAAGCTTTCTTT,CASSQGAGFTEAFF
TRBV12-3/TRBV12-4,few,.,TRBJ2-7,TGTGCCAGCAGTTTAGCGGCCGCTAGCTCCTACGAGCAGTACTTC,CASSLAAASSYEQYF
TRBV30,.,.,TRBJ2-7,TGTGCCTGGAGTAAGGCCAGTACATCCTACGAGCAGTACTTC,CAWSKASTSYEQYF
TRBV7-9,many,.,TRBJ2-4,TGTGCCAGCAGCTTAACGACGGACGGGGCTGAAAACATTCAGTACTTC,CASSLTTDGAENIQYF
TRBV6-2/TRBV6-3,many,.,TRBJ1-4,TGTGCCAGCACCAAGGAGACAGAGCCTTCAGGATTTGAAAAACTGTTTTTT,CASTKETEPSGFEKLFF
TRBV10-3,many,TRBD1,TRBJ1-2,TGTGCCATCAGTCCTGACTTGGGACAGGGCTACACCTTC,CAISPDLGQGYTF
TRBV3-1,many,.,TRBJ1-2,TGTGCCAGCAGCCAAGACGCCGGAGGATACTATGGCTACACCTTC,CASSQDAGGYYGYTF
TRBV2,few,.,TRBJ1-5,TGTGCCAGCAGTGAAGCGGTACAGAGCAATCAGCCCCAGCATTTT,CASSEAVQSNQPQHF
TRBV4-3,many,.,TRBJ2-7,TGCGCCAGCAGCCAAGATAGCGGCCCCTACGAGCAGTACTTC,CASSQDSGPYEQYF
TRBV7-3,many,.,TRBJ2-1,TGTGCCAGCAGCTCAACCGGGTCGGGGGGCGATGAGCAGTTCTTC,CASSSTGSGGDEQFF
TRBV27,many,.,TRBJ2-1,TGTGCCAGCAGTTTAACCCCTCCAGGTCCCTACAATGAGCAGTTCTTC,CASSLTPPGPYNEQFF